A single sample is the source of the 31 T cell receptor beta chains below, sequenced in a study of blood T cell repertoires in COVID-19. The assay was immunoSEQ multiplex PCR, and TCRdb's table has in-frame clones only and misses some. The profile shows 350,000 to 400,000 clones, under 90% of them singletons. Material for sequencing was PBMCs or T cells enriched from blood (not recorded which). The receptors were sampled from a woman aged 25 to 39 who had recovered from COVID-19.

This chain uses TRBV6-5 with TRBJ1-5, with D possibly being TRBD1 (6 bases). CDR3 length equals 13 residues. V was cut by 4 bases and J by 4 bases, with 8 bases left in between. Germline CDR1 MNHEY, CDR2 SVGAGI. CDR3 in DNA: TGTGCCAGCAGTTCCGGACAGAATCAGCCCCAGCATTTT. This codes for CASSSGQNQPQHF.

This rearrangement joins TRBV6-2 or TRBV6-3 to TRBJ1-5, with a possible D match to TRBD1 (5 bases). Looked up from germline, CDR1 is MNHEY and CDR2 is SVGEGT. V gave up 2 bases and J gave up 1 base, with 15 bases separating them. The CDR3 runs to 17 residues. The CDR3 nucleotides are TGTGCCAGCAGTTACACCCCTAGGGGCCTCAGCAATCAGCCCCAGCATTTT. Encoded protein: CASSYTPRGLSNQPQHF.

The chain is built from TRBV5-5 and TRBJ1-1; D call uncertain. The CDR3 contains 14 residues. V lost 0 bases to trimming and J lost 0 bases, with 6 bases between them. Germline V CDR1 and CDR2: SGHKS, YYEKEE (reference sequence). CDR3 region: CASSLAPLNTEAFF. CDR3 bases: TGTGCCAGCAGCTTGGCCCCCTTGAACACTGAAGCTTTCTTT.

V is TRBV5-1 and J is TRBJ2-7; 8 bases agree with TRBD1. This CDR3 has 13 amino acids. Germline CDR1 and CDR2: SGHRS and YFSETQ. J gave up 6 bases and V 4 bases, and 6 bases lay outside the gene matches. CDR3: CASSPSDRAEQYF. CDR3 coding DNA: TGCGCCAGCAGCCCCTCGGACAGGGCCGAGCAGTACTTC.

The chain combines TRBV30 with TRBJ2-1; D ambiguous. There are 18 residues in the CDR3. Between the trimmed V and J ends, which lost 4 bases and 6 bases, there was a span of 28 bases. From germline, CDR1 is GTSNPN and CDR2 SVGIG (reference sequence). The CDR3 loop reads CAWTMTWSVESASNEQFF. The CDR3 DNA sequence: TGTGCCTGGACCATGACGTGGTCCGTCGAGTCGGCTAGCAATGAGCAGTTCTTC.

The rearrangement links TRBV12-3 or TRBV12-4 to TRBJ1-5; D not resolved. The ends were cut back, 3 bases at V and 11 bases at J, with 14 bases in the middle. The CDR3 is 13 residues long. The CDR3 loop is CASSLSGSKAQHF. CDR3 DNA sequence: TGTGCCAGCAGTTTGTCGGGGTCCAAGGCCCAGCATTTT.

Note on this clone: A junction boundary mismatches the germline segment, possibly from a read error. The chain employs TRBV7-3 and TRBJ2-3; D is unclear. The CDR3 contains 15 residues. Germline V gives CDR1 SGHTA, CDR2 FQGTGA. CDR3 coding DNA: TGTACCAGCAGCTTTAGTTCCATTAGCACAGATACGCAGTATTTT. Amino acid sequence: CTSSFSSISTDTQYF.

This clone appeared once. The chain links TRBV5-1 to TRBJ2-2, with TRBD1 matching over 11 bases. The germline V gene has CDR1 SGHRS and CDR2 YFSETQ. Trimming took 4 bases from V and 5 from J; bases not matched to a gene: 16. CDR3 length equals 19 residues. The CDR3 sequence is CASSAPRTGGIETTGELFF. CDR3 nucleotides: TGCGCCAGCAGCGCGCCGAGGACAGGGGGCATTGAGACGACCGGGGAGCTGTTTTTT. Supplemented by reference TRBV5-1 and TRBJ2-2, the full variable domain reads KAGVTQTPRYLIKTRGQQVTLSCSPISGHRSVSWYQQTPGQGLQFLFEYFSETQRNKGNFPGRFSGRQFSNSRSEMNVSTLELGDSALYLCASSAPRTGGIETTGELFFGEGSRLTVL.

This rearrangement joins TRBV18 to TRBJ1-3; TRBD1 matches 8 bases. J was trimmed by 0 bases and V by 6 bases; bases with no gene match: 13. Germline V lookup: CDR1 KGHSH, CDR2 LQKENI. The CDR3 loop spans 18 amino acids. The CDR3 here is CASSNIRGQGSSGNTIYF. In nucleotides, the CDR3 is TGTGCCAGCTCCAATATCCGAGGACAGGGTAGCTCTGGAAACACCATATATTTT. The entire variable domain, with the rest obtained from reference TRBV18 and TRBJ1-3, is as follows: NAGVMQNPRHLVRRRGQEARLRCSPMKGHSHVYWYRQLPEEGLKFMVYLQKENIIDESGMPKERFSAEFPKEGPSILRIQQVVRGDSAAYFCASSNIRGQGSSGNTIYFGEGSWLTVV.

The chain combines TRBV3-1 (or the pseudogene TRBV3-2) with TRBJ1-2, with D possibly matching TRBD1 (6 bases). CDR1 LGHDT and CDR2 YNNKEL come from the germline V gene (reference sequence). V shed 4 bases and J shed 7 bases, with 16 bases lying between them. This CDR3 contains 14 residues. The CDR3 here is CASSLPGTGLGYTF. The CDR3 nucleotides read TGTGCCAGCAGCCTCCCAGGCACAGGGCTTGGCTACACCTTC.

This clone was observed a few times. CDR3 amino acids: CASKRGRQSYEQYF. The DNA for the CDR3 is TGTGCCAGCAAAAGAGGGAGGCAATCCTACGAGCAGTACTTC. This rearrangement joins TRBV2 to TRBJ2-7; TRBD2 is a possible D gene (6 bases). V lost 7 bases and J lost 1, with 14 bases in between. Germline V gene lookup returns CDR1 SNHLY and CDR2 FYNNEI. The CDR3 is 14 residues long.

This chain uses TRBV27 with TRBJ2-5, with TRBD1 identical over 7 bases. Germline V gene lookup returns CDR1 MNHEY and CDR2 SMNVEV (reference sequence). This CDR3 contains 13 residues. Unmatched junction bases numbered 8, after V lost 6 bases and J lost 7 bases. CDR3 residues: CASRRTGEATQYF. The CDR3 nucleotides read TGTGCCAGCAGGAGAACAGGGGAAGCGACCCAGTACTTC.

This clone was seen a handful of times. The chain carries TRBV9 and TRBJ1-1; D is perhaps TRBD1 (6 bases). The V end lost 4 bases, the J end lost 2 bases, and 15 bases lay between the germline ends. The CDR3 is made up of 15 amino acids. The V gene's germline CDR1 is SGDLS and CDR2 YYNGEE. The CDR3 nucleotides read TGTGCCAGCAGCCCTGGGACACTCGGAAACACTGAAGCTTTCTTT. Translating gives CASSPGTLGNTEAFF.

The rearrangement uses TRBV7-9 and TRBJ2-1; 8 positions agree with TRBD2. CDR1 and CDR2 (germline): SEHNR, FQNEAQ (reference sequence). The CDR3 length is 17 residues. Trimming cost V 5 bases and J 8 bases; bases outside gene matches: 17. The CDR3 nucleotides read TGTGCCAGCAGCGAACCCGGGACTAGAAGGGACTTGGATGAGCAGTTCTTC. This encodes CASSEPGTRRDLDEQFF.

V and J are TRBV3-1 (or the pseudogene TRBV3-2) and TRBJ2-1; TRBD2 agrees at 9 bases. Germline loops: CDR1 LGHDT, CDR2 YNNKEL (reference sequence). Trimming cost V 4 bases and J 5 bases; bases outside gene matches: 12. The CDR3 has 17 residues. Here the CDR3 reads CASSPLPERGVNNEQFF. For the CDR3, the DNA is TGTGCCAGCAGCCCCCTCCCAGAGCGGGGGGTCAACAATGAGCAGTTCTTC.

The V and J genes are TRBV19 and TRBJ2-2; D is possibly TRBD1 (5 bases). Trimming stripped 3 bases from V and 3 bases from J, with 11 bases between. The germline CDR1 and CDR2 sequences are LNHDA and SQIVND (reference sequence). This CDR3 spans 15 amino acids. The CDR3 nucleotides read TGTGCCAGTAGTATTCCCGCCAGGGACACCGGGGAGCTGTTTTTT. Its protein is CASSIPARDTGELFF.

This rearrangement joins TRBV27 to TRBJ1-2, with 7 bases fitting TRBD1. The J segment lost 4 bases and the V segment lost 7 bases, leaving 6 bases of the junction unmatched. CDR1 is MNHEY and CDR2 is SMNVEV in the germline V gene (reference sequence). This CDR3 comprises 13 residues. The CDR3 nucleotides read TGTGCCAGCACCCCGGACAGGAGCTATGGCTACACCTTC. Protein: CASTPDRSYGYTF.

V gene TRBV4-3 combines with J gene TRBJ1-2; 8 bases line up with TRBD1. Germline V CDR1 and CDR2: LGHNA, YSLEER. J was trimmed by 1 base and V by 4 bases; bases with no gene match: 5. This CDR3 is 15 amino acids long. The CDR3 nucleotides read TGCGCCAGCAGCCCTGAAGACAGGGGTAACTATGGCTACACCTTC. Residues: CASSPEDRGNYGYTF.

Points on this clone: Different DNA sequences within this sample yield the same CDR3. The chain uses TRBV7-3 and TRBJ1-4; tentatively, D is TRBD1 (5 bases). Germline CDR1 SGHTA, CDR2 FQGTGA. The germline V and J ends were trimmed by 1 base and 3 bases, with 9 bases remaining between them. The CDR3 loop spans 15 amino acids. This CDR3 is CASSLRGGPNEKLFF. The CDR3, as DNA: TGTGCCAGCAGCTTAAGGGGCGGACCTAATGAAAAACTGTTTTTT.

This chain connects TRBV7-8 to TRBJ2-3; a weak D match, TRBD1 (6 bases). Trimming removed 5 bases at V and 0 bases at J, with 18 bases between. The germline V gene has CDR1 SGHVS and CDR2 FQNEAQ. This CDR3 has 17 amino acids. CDR3 in amino acids: CASSPRRPGQSTDTQYF. The CDR3 bases are TGTGCCAGCAGCCCACGAAGGCCAGGACAGAGCACAGATACGCAGTATTTT.

The CDR3 protein is CASSLRDRDYEQYF. As DNA, the CDR3 is TGTGCCAGCAGTTTACGGGACAGGGACTACGAGCAGTACTTC. This sequence joins TRBV28 and TRBJ2-7, with 9 nucleotides matching TRBD1. The CDR3 consists of 14 residues. The germline V gene encodes CDR1 MDHEN and CDR2 SYDVKM. Trimming took 2 bases from V and 3 from J; bases not matched to a gene: 2.

The chain combines TRBV10-3 with TRBJ2-7; D unresolved. V was shortened by 2 bases and J by 0 bases, with 8 bases between the two germline ends. Germline CDR1 reads ENHRY; CDR2 reads SYGVKD. The CDR3 is 14 residues long. CDR3 sequence reads: CAISEDASSYEQYF. The CDR3 DNA follows: TGTGCCATCAGTGAGGACGCTAGCTCCTACGAGCAGTACTTC.

V gene TRBV20-1 combines with J gene TRBJ1-1; tentatively, D is TRBD1 (5 bases). This CDR3 spans 11 amino acids. Per germline, CDR1 DFQATT and CDR2 SNEGSKA (reference sequence). V lost 1 base to trimming and J lost 10 bases, with 10 bases between them. CDR3 in DNA: TGCAGTGCTAGAGCTCAGGGTACAGCTTTCTTT. Amino acids: CSARAQGTAFF.

The V call is TRBV2, the J call TRBJ1-2; D may be TRBD1 (6 bases). Germline-derived CDR1 and CDR2 are SNHLY and FYNNEI. This CDR3 comprises 15 residues. Trimming cost V 6 bases and J 8 bases, with 22 bases left between them. This chain's CDR3 is CASRATGTISEGYTF. CDR3 sequence (DNA): TGTGCCAGCAGGGCTACCGGGACAATTTCGGAAGGCTACACCTTC.

The rearrangement uses TRBV11-1 and TRBJ2-1; TRBD1 matches at 8 bases. V shed 5 bases and J 1 base; nucleotides not matched to a gene: 4. CDR1 SGHAT and CDR2 FQDESV come from the germline V gene (reference sequence). The CDR3 has 15 residues. CDR3 DNA sequence: TGTGCCAGCAGCAAAGACAGGGGTTCCTACAATGAGCAGTTCTTC. Translated, it gives CASSKDRGSYNEQFF.

This clone showed up just once. The rearrangement joins TRBV11-2 to TRBJ2-5; D possibly corresponds to TRBD1 (5 bases). Germline V gene lookup returns CDR1 SGHAT and CDR2 FQNNGV. The CDR3 consists of 15 residues. Trimming took 6 bases from V and 1 from J, leaving 15 bases between them. CDR3 in amino acids: CASRPDRSAQETQYF. DNA of the CDR3: TGTGCCAGCAGACCTGACAGAAGTGCCCAAGAGACCCAGTACTTC.

This rearrangement joins TRBV7-2 to TRBJ2-7, with 7 bases aligning to TRBD1. Germline lookup yields CDR1 SGHTA and CDR2 FQGNSA. The CDR3 consists of 12 residues. V lost 4 bases to trimming and J lost 7 bases; unmatched junction nucleotides: 4. The CDR3 sequence is CASSWDSREQYF. The CDR3, as DNA: TGTGCCAGCAGCTGGGACAGTCGAGAGCAGTACTTC.

V gene TRBV5-8 combines with J gene TRBJ1-2, with D unclear. CDR3 size: 13 residues. The germline CDR1 and CDR2 sequences are SGHTS and YDEGEE. Between the trimmed V and J ends, which lost 0 bases and 4 bases, there was a span of 7 bases. DNA for the CDR3: TGTGCCAGCAGCTTGGCAGGAACCTATGGCTACACCTTC. This translates into CASSLAGTYGYTF.

The genes are TRBV7-2 and TRBJ1-6; D is perhaps TRBD1 (5 bases). Per germline, CDR1 SGHTA and CDR2 FQGNSA. The V end lost 1 base, the J end lost 7 bases, and 14 bases lay between the germline ends. The CDR3 has 16 amino acids. The CDR3 protein is CASSLGPGRGNSPLHF. CDR3 in DNA: TGTGCCAGCAGCTTAGGACCCGGACGGGGGAATTCACCCCTCCACTTT.

CDR3 nucleotides: TGTGCCAGCAGCATCACAGGACAGAACACTGAAGCTTTCTTT. This sequence encodes CASSITGQNTEAFF. The V gene is TRBV9, the J gene TRBJ1-1; possible D gene TRBD1, 5 bases. The CDR3 has 14 residues. V lost 4 bases and J 1 base, leaving 11 bases between the germline ends. The germline CDR1 and CDR2 sequences are SGDLS and YYNGEE.

V usage is TRBV30 and J usage is TRBJ2-1; TRBD2 agrees at 7 bases. CDR1 is GTSNPN and CDR2 is SVGIG in the germline V gene (reference sequence). This CDR3 spans 15 amino acids. The junction had 4 bases not matched to a gene; V was cut back by 2 bases and J by 0 bases. CDR3 protein: CAWSRGGSSYNEQFF. CDR3 DNA: TGTGCCTGGAGTCGGGGCGGGAGCTCCTACAATGAGCAGTTCTTC.